Below, 26 T cell receptor beta chains from the same sample are listed, as sequenced in a study of spatial heterogeneity in lung cancer. TCRdb analysed the 5' RACE reads with MiXCR anew, one entry per CDR3 protein. The table shows 40,000 to 50,000 distinct CDR3 sequences, with over 9.5% occurring only once. Time point of the sample: blood at routine non-recurrence follow-up after resection. Here the sequenced sample was PBMCs, taken at follow-up. The receptors were sampled from a female donor with early-stage non-small cell lung cancer.

This clonotype was seen at least ten times. This sequence joins TRBV11-2 and TRBJ2-7; unclear D gene. The CDR3 spans 14 residues. Per germline, CDR1 SGHAT and CDR2 FQNNGV. The ends were cut back, 8 bases at V and 2 bases at J, with 16 bases in the middle. As DNA, the CDR3 is TGTGCCAGCTCTTACATCCGCAGACCCTACGAGCAGTACTTC. Its translation: CASSYIRRPYEQYF.

This clonotype was counted between two and nine times. At one end the junction does not follow the germline gene, possibly because of a read error. The genes are TRBV19 and TRBJ1-6; D gene unclear. This CDR3 spans 16 amino acids. CDR1 is LNHDA and CDR2 is SQIVND in the germline V gene (reference sequence). CDR3 nucleotide sequence: TGTGCCAGCAGTATAGGAACCGCCCCCGGGAATTCACCCCTCCACTTT. Protein product: CASSIGTAPGNSPLHF.

At least ten counts were recorded for this clonotype. The CDR3 sequence: CSARQGASNEKLFF. The CDR3 nucleotides read TGCAGTGCTAGGCAGGGGGCCTCTAATGAAAAACTGTTTTTT. V is TRBV20-1 and J is TRBJ1-4; 8 bases are shared with TRBD1. The CDR3 is 14 amino acids. Germline CDR1 reads DFQATT; CDR2 reads SNEGSKA (reference sequence). Unmatched junction bases numbered 3, after V lost 3 bases and J lost 3 bases.

This clonotype was seen at least ten times. The rearrangement joins TRBV14 to TRBJ1-6; D gene ambiguous. Trimming took off 0 bases at V and 11 bases at J, with 8 bases between the two ends. CDR3 length: 13 residues. Germline lookup yields CDR1 SGHDN and CDR2 FVKESK. The CDR3 DNA reads as TGTGCCAGCAGCCAAGATCTTACAGCACCCCTCCACTTT. Amino acids: CASSQDLTAPLHF.

This clonotype was seen only a few times. The chain links TRBV10-3 to TRBJ2-7, with TRBD1 matching 8 bases. This CDR3 is 15 amino acids long. The V gene's germline CDR1 is ENHRY and CDR2 SYGVKD. V was clipped by 9 bases and J by 5 bases; unmatched bases: 15. CDR3 region: CAMKSRTGGSNEQYF. The CDR3 DNA sequence: TGTGCCATGAAGAGTAGAACAGGGGGATCAAACGAGCAGTACTTC.

This clonotype is medium-sized in the sample. This chain joins TRBV3-1 and TRBJ2-7, with D uncertain. The V end lost 1 base, the J end lost 4 bases, and 8 bases lay between the germline ends. The CDR3 is 13 amino acids. The V gene's germline CDR1 is LGHDT and CDR2 YNNKEL (reference sequence). The CDR3 loop is CASSQAPGYEQYF. The CDR3 DNA sequence: TGTGCCAGCAGCCAAGCACCCGGATACGAGCAGTACTTC.

This clonotype was found a few times. This rearrangement joins TRBV5-1 to TRBJ2-5; D unresolved. The germline gives CDR1 SGHRS, CDR2 YFSETQ. The CDR3 is 13 residues long. V lost 5 bases, J lost 4 bases, and 12 bases lay in between. CDR3 amino acids: CASRGTLGETQYF. CDR3 sequence (DNA): TGCGCCAGCAGGGGCACCCTGGGAGAGACCCAGTACTTC.

V usage is TRBV10-3 and J usage is TRBJ2-2; D unresolved. The CDR3 is 13 amino acids. Germline CDR1 ENHRY, CDR2 SYGVKD. The V gene lost 7 bases and the J gene lost 3 bases, with 9 bases spanning the gap. DNA of the CDR3: TGTGCCATCACTCGACTGGACACCGGGGAGCTGTTTTTT. This translates into CAITRLDTGELFF.

This clonotype occurred many times. J is TRBJ1-2 and V is TRBV3-1; no reliable D call. V was trimmed by 0 bases and J by 0 bases, leaving 17 bases between them. The CDR3 extends over 18 amino acids. Germline assignment: CDR1 LGHDT and CDR2 YNNKEL (reference sequence). The CDR3 spells CASSQDRWTVVTNYGYTF. Written as DNA, the CDR3 is TGTGCCAGCAGCCAAGATAGATGGACCGTTGTTACTAACTATGGCTACACCTTC.

This chain connects TRBV19 to TRBJ1-1; 8 bases map to TRBD1. Germline V lookup: CDR1 LNHDA, CDR2 SQIVND (reference sequence). V was pared by 3 bases and J by 4 bases, with 4 bases of the junction left unmatched. This CDR3 is 14 amino acids long. Here the CDR3 DNA reads TGTGCCAGTAGTATTGCAACAGGGGGCACTGAAGCTTTCTTT. As protein: CASSIATGGTEAFF.

J is TRBJ2-7 and V is TRBV5-1; no clear D. Trimming removed 2 bases at V and 0 bases at J, with 9 bases between. Germline CDR1 and CDR2: SGHRS and YFSETQ. The CDR3 is 14 amino acids. The chain's CDR3 is CASSLPSSSYEQYF. CDR3 nucleotides: TGCGCCAGCAGCTTACCAAGTAGCTCCTACGAGCAGTACTTC.

At least ten counts were recorded for this clonotype. J is TRBJ2-1 and V is TRBV11-3; D not resolved. Germline lookup yields CDR1 SGHNT and CDR2 YENEEA. The CDR3 length is 14 residues. V lost 4 bases and J 9 bases, leaving 16 bases between the germline ends. The CDR3 is CASSSRWDPGEQFF. CDR3 bases: TGTGCCAGCAGCTCCAGGTGGGATCCGGGTGAGCAGTTCTTC. The full variable domain, its missing parts supplied by reference TRBV11-3 and TRBJ2-1, is EAGVVQSPRYKIIEKKQPVAFWCNPISGHNTLYWYLQNLGQGPELLIRYENEEAVDDSQLPKDRFSAERLKGVDSTLKIQPAELGDSAVYLCASSSRWDPGEQFFGPGTRLTVL.

This clonotype has at least ten counts. The V call is TRBV4-3, the J call TRBJ2-7, with D perhaps given as TRBD1 or TRBD2 (5 bases each). The CDR3 is 16 amino acids. The germline V gene encodes CDR1 LGHNA and CDR2 YSLEER. With 4 bases removed from V and 3 bases from J, the gap between germline ends came to 19 bases. CDR3 protein: CASSPSNGAGRYEQYF. The CDR3 DNA follows: TGCGCCAGCAGCCCCTCGAACGGGGCAGGGCGCTACGAGCAGTACTTC.

This clonotype has a handful of counts. The rearrangement uses TRBV12-5 and TRBJ1-1; TRBD1 might be the D (5 bases). This CDR3 is 18 amino acids long. Germline CDR1 reads LGHNT; CDR2 reads FRNRAP. Trimming removed 4 bases from V and 3 bases from J, with 24 bases in between. This CDR3 is CASGSRPIGTREYTEAFF. The DNA for the CDR3 is TGTGCTAGTGGTTCGAGGCCGATCGGGACCAGGGAGTACACTGAAGCTTTCTTT.

The chain couples TRBV29-1 to TRBJ2-1, with D perhaps TRBD1 or TRBD2 (5 bases each). The CDR3 is 12 amino acids. V dropped 6 bases and J dropped 6 bases, with 12 bases sitting between them. Germline CDR1 reads SQVTM; CDR2 reads ANQGSEA. CDR3 sequence reads: CSVGPQPNEQFF. In nucleotides, the CDR3 is TGCAGCGTGGGACCACAGCCCAATGAGCAGTTCTTC.

V is TRBV9 and J is TRBJ2-5; 7 nucleotides match TRBD1. Germline trimming cut 4 bases from V and 5 bases from J; bases unmatched to any gene: 8. Germline lookup yields CDR1 SGDLS and CDR2 YYNGEE. The CDR3 spans 14 residues. Written as DNA, the CDR3 is TGTGCCAGCAGCCCTCGACAGGGTTACGAGACCCAGTACTTC. Translated: CASSPRQGYETQYF.

J is TRBJ1-6 and V is TRBV20-1; possible D gene TRBD1, 6 bases. Germline V gene data show CDR1 as DFQATT and CDR2 as SNEGSKA (reference sequence). The CDR3 covers 15 residues. Trimming pared 0 bases from V and 7 bases from J, leaving 13 bases between. The CDR3 loop is CSARETGTPNSPLHF. The CDR3 DNA reads as TGCAGTGCTAGAGAGACCGGGACACCCAATTCACCCCTCCACTTT.

This clonotype is labeled medium-sized. The chain uses TRBV11-2 and TRBJ2-2, with TRBD1 as a possible D gene (5 bases). Trimming removed 5 bases from V and 7 bases from J, with 17 bases in between. CDR1 is SGHAT, CDR2 FQNNGV, per germline. This CDR3 is 15 amino acids long. CDR3 nucleotide sequence: TGTGCCAGCAGCCAGTATCAGGGTAGAATCGGGGAGCTGTTTTTT. It codes for CASSQYQGRIGELFF.

This clonotype was observed many times. The gene calls are TRBV7-9 and TRBJ2-7; 11 nucleotides align to TRBD1. After removal of 4 bases from V and 3 bases from J, the junction contained 5 bases not matched to a gene. This CDR3 is built from 15 residues. Per the germline V gene, CDR1 is SEHNR and CDR2 is FQNEAQ (reference sequence). In DNA form, the CDR3 reads TGTGCCAGCAGCTCCCGGGACAGGGGGGACTACGAGCAGTACTTC. It yields the protein CASSSRDRGDYEQYF.

The rearrangement links TRBV6-2 or TRBV6-3 to TRBJ1-5; perhaps TRBD1 as D (5 bases). CDR3 length: 11 residues. The V and J ends lost 4 bases and 9 bases respectively, with 7 bases between them. CDR1 is MNHEY and CDR2 is SVGEGT in the germline V gene. The CDR3 coding sequence is TGTGCCAGCAGTTCGGGGCCGCCCCAGCATTTT. Translating gives CASSSGPPQHF.

This clonotype was seen many times. The gene calls are TRBV25-1 and TRBJ1-6, with TRBD1 as a possible D gene (6 bases). Trimming removed 5 bases from V and 2 bases from J, with 10 bases in between. Germline V gene sequence: CDR1 MGHDK, CDR2 SYGVNS. The CDR3 contains 15 residues. CDR3 sequence reads: CASSPDSTYNSPLHF. CDR3 sequence (DNA): TGTGCCAGCAGTCCGGACAGTACCTATAATTCACCCCTCCACTTT.

The rearrangement joins TRBV28 to TRBJ1-4, with D uncertain. The CDR3 runs 12 residues. Germline V gives CDR1 MDHEN, CDR2 SYDVKM. With 4 bases removed from V and 6 bases from J, the gap between germline ends came to 6 bases. In DNA form, the CDR3 reads TGTGCCAGCAGTTCGGTTCATGAAAAACTGTTTTTT. It encodes CASSSVHEKLFF.

This clonotype was detected many times. The rearrangement links TRBV24-1 to TRBJ2-3; 7 nucleotides agree with TRBD2. V shed 7 bases, J shed 4 bases, and the junction held 7 bases outside the gene matches. This CDR3 contains 14 residues. CDR1 and CDR2 from the germline V gene are KGHDR and SFDVKD. The CDR3 spells CATSEAGSADTQYF. For the CDR3, the DNA is TGTGCCACCAGCGAAGCGGGGTCGGCAGATACGCAGTATTTT.

In its sample, this clonotype was seen many times. The rearrangement joins TRBV14 to TRBJ2-5; possibly TRBD2 for D (5 bases). V was shortened by 1 base and J by 5 bases, with 17 bases between the two germline ends. CDR3 length: 16 residues. Germline V lookup: CDR1 SGHDN, CDR2 FVKESK. The CDR3 nucleotides read TGTGCCAGCAGCCAAGGGTCCATAGCGAGGTGGGAGACCCAGTACTTC. Its protein is CASSQGSIARWETQYF.

This clonotype was seen only a few times. A read error is possible here, since a much larger clone lies one base away. The CDR3 here is CSVRSPSGGSYEQYF. The DNA for the CDR3 is TGCAGTGTTAGATCCCCTAGCGGGGGCTCCTACGAGCAGTACTTC. The chain recombines TRBV20-1 with TRBJ2-7; 10 bases are a match to TRBD2. Germline-derived CDR1 and CDR2 are DFQATT and SNEGSKA (reference sequence). This CDR3 has 15 amino acids.

This clonotype was counted between two and nine times. The rearrangement uses TRBV29-1 and TRBJ2-1; 7 bases agree with TRBD1. The CDR3 contains 17 residues. The ends lost 3 bases at V and 0 bases at J; junction bases unmatched: 11. The germline CDR1 and CDR2 sequences are SQVTM and ANQGSEA. The CDR3 spells CSVDGRGQRSSYNEQFF. The CDR3 DNA reads as TGCAGCGTTGATGGTAGGGGACAGCGAAGCTCCTACAATGAGCAGTTCTTC.